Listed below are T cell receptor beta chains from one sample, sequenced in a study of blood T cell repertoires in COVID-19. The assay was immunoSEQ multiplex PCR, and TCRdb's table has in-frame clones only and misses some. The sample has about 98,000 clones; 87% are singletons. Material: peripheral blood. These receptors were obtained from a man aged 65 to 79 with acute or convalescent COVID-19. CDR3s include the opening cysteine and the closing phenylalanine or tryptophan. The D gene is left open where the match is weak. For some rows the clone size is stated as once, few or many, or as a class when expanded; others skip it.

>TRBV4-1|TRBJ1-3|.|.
CASSQSTGPGNTIYF
TGCGCCAGCAGCCAATCCACAGGGCCTGGAAACACCATATATTTT
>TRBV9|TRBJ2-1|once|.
CASSVGGSSSYNEQFF
TGTGCCAGCAGCGTAGGAGGCAGCAGCTCCTACAATGAGCAGTTCTTC
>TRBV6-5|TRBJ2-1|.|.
CASRARSYNEQFF
TGTGCCAGCAGGGCCCGCTCCTACAATGAGCAGTTCTTC
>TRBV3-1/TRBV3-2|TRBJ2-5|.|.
CASSQEGAGIVGETQYF
TGTGCCAGCAGCCAAGAAGGGGCAGGGATAGTGGGCGAGACCCAGTACTTC
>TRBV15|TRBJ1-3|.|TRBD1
CATSRWKTGWSDTIYF
TGTGCCACCAGCAGGTGGAAGACAGGGTGGAGTGACACCATATATTTT
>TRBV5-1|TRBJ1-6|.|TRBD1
CASSLVTGDLDSPLHF
TGCGCCAGCAGCTTGGTAACAGGGGATCTCGACTCACCCCTCCACTTT
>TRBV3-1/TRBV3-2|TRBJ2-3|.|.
CASSQPGARTDTQYF
TGTGCCAGCAGCCAACCAGGGGCCCGCACAGATACGCAGTATTTT
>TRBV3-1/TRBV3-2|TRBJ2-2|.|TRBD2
CASSQDSGGTNTGELFF
TGTGCCAGCAGCCAAGATAGCGGGGGGACGAACACCGGGGAGCTGTTTTTT
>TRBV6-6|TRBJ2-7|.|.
CASSNLEGGEQYF
TGTGCCAGCAGTAACCTCGAAGGGGGCGAGCAGTACTTC
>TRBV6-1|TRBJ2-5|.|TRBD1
CASSEERTGVTQYF
TGTGCCAGCAGTGAAGAACGGACAGGAGTGACCCAGTACTTC
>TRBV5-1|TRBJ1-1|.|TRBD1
CASSLEGQGGTEAFF
TGCGCCAGCAGCTTGGAGGGACAGGGCGGCACTGAAGCTTTCTTT
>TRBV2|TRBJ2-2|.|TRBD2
CASSRLAGGNTGELFF
TGTGCCAGCAGTAGACTAGCGGGGGGGAACACCGGGGAGCTGTTTTTT
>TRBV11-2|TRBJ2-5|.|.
CASSFSSGVETQYF
TGTGCCAGCAGCTTCAGTTCGGGGGTGGAGACCCAGTACTTC
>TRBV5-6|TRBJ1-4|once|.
CASLGSGVRGVREKLFF
TGTGCCAGCTTGGGTAGCGGGGTACGGGGGGTAAGGGAAAAACTGTTTTTT
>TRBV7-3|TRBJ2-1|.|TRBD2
CASSLNPSGGYNEQFF
TGTGCCAGCAGCTTGAACCCTAGCGGCGGTTACAATGAGCAGTTCTTC
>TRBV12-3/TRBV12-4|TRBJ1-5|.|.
CASSLARNQPQHF
TGTGCCAGCAGTTTAGCCCGGAATCAGCCCCAGCATTTT
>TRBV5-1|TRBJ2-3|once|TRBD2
CASSLATSGGAFFTDTQYF
TGCGCCAGCAGCTTGGCAACTAGCGGGGGGGCGTTTTTCACAGATACGCAGTATTTT
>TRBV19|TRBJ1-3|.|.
CASSSIGQSSGNTIYF
TGTGCCAGTAGTAGCATCGGACAGAGCTCTGGAAACACCATATATTTT
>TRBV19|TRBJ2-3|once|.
CASSILGPGADTQYF
TGTGCCAGTAGTATTTTGGGCCCAGGGGCAGATACGCAGTATTTT
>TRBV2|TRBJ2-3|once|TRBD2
CASRRLAGGLDTQYF
TGTGCCAGCAGAAGACTAGCGGGGGGGCTGGATACGCAGTATTTT
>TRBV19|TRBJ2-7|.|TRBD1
CASSMRDRGTYEQYF
TGTGCCAGTAGTATGAGGGACAGGGGCACCTACGAGCAGTACTTC
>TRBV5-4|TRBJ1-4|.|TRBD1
CASSRTGLGDEKLFF
TGTGCCAGCAGCAGGACAGGGCTCGGGGATGAAAAACTGTTTTTT
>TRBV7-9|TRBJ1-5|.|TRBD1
CASSLGTGQPQHF
TGTGCCAGCAGCTTGGGGACAGGTCAGCCCCAGCATTTT
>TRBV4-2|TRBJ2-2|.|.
CASSQDREGELFF
TGTGCCAGCAGCCAAGATAGGGAGGGGGAGCTGTTTTTT
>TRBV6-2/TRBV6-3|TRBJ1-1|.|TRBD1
CASSPGTATGTEAFF
TGTGCCAGCAGTCCCGGGACAGCCACGGGTACTGAAGCTTTCTTT